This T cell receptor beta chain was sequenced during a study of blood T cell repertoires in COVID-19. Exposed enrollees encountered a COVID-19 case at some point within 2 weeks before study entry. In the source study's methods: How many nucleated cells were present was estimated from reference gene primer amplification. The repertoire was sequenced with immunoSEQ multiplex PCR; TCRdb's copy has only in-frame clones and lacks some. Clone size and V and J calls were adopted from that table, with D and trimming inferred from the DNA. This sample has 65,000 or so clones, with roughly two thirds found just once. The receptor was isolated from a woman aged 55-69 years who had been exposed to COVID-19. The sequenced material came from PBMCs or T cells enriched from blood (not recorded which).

CDR3 in amino acids: CATSKGSMTPGGANVLTF. The CDR3 region has the DNA TGTGCCACCAGCAAAGGCAGTATGACCCCGGGAGGGGCCAACGTCCTGACTTTC. This sequence joins TRBV15 and TRBJ2-6; a possible D gene is TRBD2 (5 bases). Per the germline V gene, CDR1 is LNHNV and CDR2 is YYDKDF (reference sequence). The CDR3 runs 18 residues. Trimming pared 4 bases from V and 4 bases from J, leaving 20 bases between.